The T cell receptor beta chain described here comes from a study of cytomegalovirus exposure and HLA in healthy donors. Across the whole study: Of all 370 or so donors who were genotyped, about 80% belonged to the Caucasian-associated ancestry cluster.

The PCR contained 60 Vbeta and 13 Jbeta primers. Some clones are missing from TCRdb's copy, which holds only in-frame ones; the method was immunoSEQ multiplex PCR. Among some 150,000 clones listed, roughly 82% were seen once. Between the trimmed V and J ends, which lost 2 bases and 7 bases, there was a span of 15 bases. This CDR3 spans 14 amino acids. Germline V lookup: CDR1 LNHDA, CDR2 SQIVND (reference sequence). The sequencing input was PBMCs. The gene calls are TRBV19 and TRBJ2-7; the D is unclear. The source is a woman aged 50 to 60 in good health and CMV-seropositive. The CDR3 DNA reads TGTGCCAGTAGTATAACAGAGCATGGGTATGAGCAGTACTTC. Its translation: CASSITEHGYEQYF. Using reference TRBV19 and TRBJ2-7 for the parts outside the CDR3, the full variable domain is DGGITQSPKYLFRKEGQNVTLSCEQNLNHDAMYWYRQDPGQGLRLIYYSQIVNDFQKGDIAEGYSVSREKKESFPLTVTSAQKNPTAFYLCASSITEHGYEQYFGPGTRLTVT.